Listed here are 22 T cell receptor beta chains from one sample, sequenced in a study of T-cell reconstitution after alpha-beta-depleted transplantation in children (dated by TCRdb to about 2016). In light of the paper, this sample's treatment or condition label describes: allogeneic hematopoietic cell transplantation with graft depleted of TCRalphabeta T cells and CD19 B cells. The library was made by PCR. Sequencing relied on an Illumina HiSeq 2500. To normalize quantification of the TCRbeta repertoire, the TCR libraries were built with molecular barcoding that relied on unique molecular identifiers. TCRdb handled the public reads itself, with Q25 trimming in fastp and clone calling in MiXCR, and kept productive beta chains. Rows with one shared CDR3 protein collapse into an entry with the most common genes and DNA. For this sample there are approximately 500,000 distinct CDR3 sequences; 10% to 13% appear just once. Together, the top ten hold roughly 2.1% of the sample.

Material: PBMCs, obtained before TCRalphabeta/CD19-depleted stem cell transplant. The receptors stem from a child aged 2-15 years with inherited bone marrow failure, due to receive a stem cell transplant.

This clonotype was counted ten times or more. The V gene is TRBV29-1, the J gene TRBJ1-1, with D unresolved. The ends were cut back, 6 bases at V and 0 bases at J, with 20 bases in the middle. The length of the CDR3 is 16 residues. Germline CDR1 and CDR2: SQVTM and ANQGSEA. The CDR3 DNA reads as TGCAGCGTGGTGAAGGATGGCGGAATCATGAACACTGAAGCTTTCTTT. Encoded protein: CSVVKDGGIMNTEAFF.

V is TRBV7-2 and J is TRBJ2-3, with D possibly being TRBD1 or TRBD2 (5 bases each). The V and J ends lost 5 bases and 3 bases respectively, with 15 bases between them. Germline V gene data show CDR1 as SGHTA and CDR2 as FQGNSA. The CDR3 consists of 15 residues. CDR3 coding DNA: TGTGCCAGCAGCCCGGGACCGTTAGCAACAGATACGCAGTATTTT. This gives the protein CASSPGPLATDTQYF. Filled out from reference TRBV7-2 and TRBJ2-3, the complete variable domain reads GAGVSQSPSNKVTEKGKDVELRCDPISGHTALYWYRQSLGQGLEFLIYFQGNSAPDKSGLPSDRFSAERTGGSVSTLTIQRTQQEDSAVYLCASSPGPLATDTQYFGPGTRLTVL.

This clonotype showed up many times. CDR3 region: CASSRRDRLGETQYF. The CDR3 region has the DNA TGTGCCAGCAGCAGAAGGGACCGGCTAGGGGAGACCCAGTACTTC. This rearrangement joins TRBV12-3 or TRBV12-4 to TRBJ2-5; D tentatively reads TRBD1 or TRBD2 (5 bases each). CDR3 length: 15 amino acids. V was clipped by 6 bases and J by 5 bases, with 19 bases between them.

The sample holds many counts of this clonotype. The CDR3 bases are TGTGCCAGCAGCTTAGACGGGCTTCGAGACATTCAGTACTTC. This translates into CASSLDGLRDIQYF. This rearrangement joins TRBV7-2 to TRBJ2-4; D call uncertain. The CDR3 has 14 amino acids. V lost 1 base and J 8 bases, leaving 12 bases between the germline ends. Germline-derived CDR1 and CDR2 are SGHTA and FQGNSA.

This clonotype is termed medium-sized. This rearrangement joins TRBV11-2 to TRBJ2-1, with 10 bases matching TRBD2. The V gene end was trimmed by 2 bases and the J gene end by 13 bases; junction bases not matched to a gene: 5. This CDR3 has 13 amino acids. Germline values: CDR1 SGHAT, CDR2 FQNNGV. Here the CDR3 reads CASSLQASGSQFF. The DNA of the CDR3 is TGTGCCAGCAGCTTACAGGCTAGCGGGAGTCAGTTCTTC.

Ten or more counts support this clonotype. This chain connects TRBV20-1 to TRBJ2-7; D call uncertain. Germline assignment: CDR1 DFQATT and CDR2 SNEGSKA (reference sequence). Trimming stripped 3 bases from V and 2 bases from J, with 8 bases between. The CDR3 length is 12 residues. The CDR3 DNA is TGCAGTGCTAGCCCTGACGCCTACGAGCAGTACTTC. It yields the protein CSASPDAYEQYF.

A word on this clonotype: A read error may be the cause here, since a much bigger clone is one base away. The genes are TRBV29-1 and TRBJ1-2; D might be TRBD1 (5 bases). CDR1 SQVTM and CDR2 ANQGSEA come from the germline V gene. CDR3 size: 12 residues. The V gene lost 6 bases and the J gene lost 2 bases, with 10 bases spanning the gap. CDR3: CSVLGANYGYTF. The CDR3 nucleotides are TGCAGCGTCCTAGGGGCAAACTATGGCTACACCTTC.

The sample holds many counts of this clonotype. The chain employs TRBV11-2 and TRBJ2-3; D is undetermined. V shed 5 bases and J shed 0 bases, with 15 bases lying between them. In germline, CDR1 is SGHAT, CDR2 FQNNGV. The CDR3 covers 16 residues. CDR3 nucleotides: TGTGCCAGCAGCCCCCCATGGGCGGCAAGCACAGATACGCAGTATTTT. Amino acids: CASSPPWAASTDTQYF. Drawing the rest from reference TRBV11-2 and TRBJ2-3, the complete variable domain is EAGVAQSPRYKIIEKRQSVAFWCNPISGHATLYWYQQILGQGPKLLIQFQNNGVVDDSQLPKDRFSAERLKGVDSTLKIQPAKLEDSAVYLCASSPPWAASTDTQYFGPGTRLTVL.

This clonotype appeared many times. The chain employs TRBV19 and TRBJ2-6, with D tentatively TRBD2 (5 bases). This CDR3 spans 15 amino acids. Germline-derived CDR1 and CDR2 are LNHDA and SQIVND (reference sequence). Trimming took off 3 bases at V and 2 bases at J, with 8 bases between the two ends. The CDR3 nucleotides read TGTGCCAGTAGTATTGACGGGGCTGGGGCCAACGTCCTGACTTTC. It encodes CASSIDGAGANVLTF.

This clonotype was recorded many times. The V gene is TRBV7-2, the J gene TRBJ2-3, with D possibly TRBD1 on 8 matching bases. The germline gives CDR1 SGHTA, CDR2 FQGNSA. The CDR3 has 17 amino acids. Trimming took off 8 bases at V and 6 bases at J, with 27 bases between the two ends. CDR3 sequence (DNA): TGTGCCAGCTCAGGGGGCGGGAGTGTGTTTCGCCGGGATACGCAGTATTTT. Translating it yields CASSGGGSVFRRDTQYF.

This clonotype has a count of ten or more. The chain is built from TRBV7-9 and TRBJ2-7, with 7 nucleotides matching TRBD1. Per germline, CDR1 SEHNR and CDR2 FQNEAQ (reference sequence). This CDR3 spans 15 amino acids. Trimming at V came to 1 base and at J to 3 bases, leaving 6 bases not matched to a gene. The CDR3 coding sequence is TGTGCCAGCAGCTTAGGTAACAGGGGATTCTACGAGCAGTACTTC. Translated, it gives CASSLGNRGFYEQYF. The full variable domain, in which reference TRBV7-9 and TRBJ2-7 provide the parts outside the CDR3, is DTGVSQNPRHKITKRGQNVTFRCDPISEHNRLYWYRQTLGQGPEFLTYFQNEAQLEKSRLLSDRFSAERPKGSFSTLEIQRTEQGDSAMYLCASSLGNRGFYEQYFGPGTRLTVT.

This clonotype was counted many times. The chain combines TRBV16 with TRBJ2-1, with a weak D call TRBD2 (5 bases). Germline V gene sequence: CDR1 KGHSY, CDR2 FQNENV. Trimming cost V 2 bases and J 6 bases, with 8 bases left between them. The CDR3 extends over 13 amino acids. The CDR3 region is CASSQRAANEQFF. The CDR3 DNA sequence: TGTGCCAGCAGCCAAAGAGCGGCCAATGAGCAGTTCTTC.

This clonotype was counted only a few times. Written as DNA, the CDR3 is TGTGCCAGTAGTACCTCTAAGAGATTCAATCAGCCCCAGCATTTT. It encodes CASSTSKRFNQPQHF. The gene calls are TRBV19 and TRBJ1-5; D is unclear. Trimming removed 4 bases at V and 3 bases at J, with 13 bases between. Germline lookup yields CDR1 LNHDA and CDR2 SQIVND (reference sequence). The CDR3 has 15 amino acids.

This clonotype was recorded many times. The chain is built from TRBV30 and TRBJ1-4, with TRBD1 as a possible D gene (6 bases). Germline V gene data show CDR1 as GTSNPN and CDR2 as SVGIG (reference sequence). Trimming removed 2 bases at V and 4 bases at J, with 11 bases between. This CDR3 is built from 14 residues. The CDR3 spells CAWSRTDLNEKLFF. The CDR3, as DNA: TGTGCCTGGAGTAGGACAGATCTTAATGAAAAACTGTTTTTT.

This clonotype has ten or more counts. The V call is TRBV4-3, the J call TRBJ2-1, with a tentative D call TRBD1 (6 bases). V gave up 0 bases and J gave up 9 bases, with 12 bases separating them. Germline V gene lookup returns CDR1 LGHNA and CDR2 YSLEER. This CDR3 contains 14 residues. Written as DNA, the CDR3 is TGCGCCAGCAGCCAAGACCACAGGGCCAGTGAGCAGTTCTTC. Residues: CASSQDHRASEQFF.

The genes are TRBV23-1 and TRBJ1-6; D might be TRBD1 (5 bases). TRBV23-1 is flagged as an ORF with uncertain function. V dropped 0 bases and J dropped 6 bases, with 18 bases sitting between them. The CDR3 consists of 18 residues. DNA for the CDR3: TGCGCCAGCAGTCAATCGGGGCCTCTCCGGGGCCTTAATTCACCCCTCCACTTT. This sequence encodes CASSQSGPLRGLNSPLHF.

This clonotype was recorded at least ten times. The genes are TRBV28 and TRBJ2-1; 13 bases agree with TRBD2. J gave up 8 bases and V 1 base, and 5 bases lay outside the gene matches. CDR1 and CDR2 (germline): MDHEN, SYDVKM. CDR3 length: 16 amino acids. CDR3 DNA sequence: TGTGCCAGCAGTTTATCCCGGACTAGCGGGAGTGATGAGCAGTTCTTC. The encoded protein is CASSLSRTSGSDEQFF.

This clonotype was recorded many times. The chain recombines TRBV15 with TRBJ1-5; 8 nucleotides line up with TRBD1. From germline, CDR1 is LNHNV and CDR2 YYDKDF (reference sequence). The CDR3 has 15 residues. Trimming took 5 bases from V and 6 from J; bases not matched to a gene: 9. The CDR3 DNA sequence: TGTGCCACCAGCGACGACAGGGGTAGAAGTCAGCCCCAGCATTTT. It specifies CATSDDRGRSQPQHF. Supplemented by reference TRBV15 and TRBJ1-5, the full variable domain reads DAMVIQNPRYQVTQFGKPVTLSCSQTLNHNVMYWYQQKSSQAPKLLFHYYDKDFNNEADTPDNFQSRRPNTSFCFLDIRSPGLGDTAMYLCATSDDRGRSQPQHFGDGTRLSIL.

This clonotype was observed at least ten times. The chain carries TRBV29-1 and TRBJ2-3; 13 bases fit TRBD2. Germline V CDR1 and CDR2: SQVTM, ANQGSEA. Losses at the gene ends were 0 bases for V and 4 bases for J; bases not matched to a gene: 7. CDR3 length equals 17 residues. CDR3 residues: CSVEDGTSGTLADTQYF. CDR3 coding DNA: TGCAGCGTTGAAGATGGGACTAGCGGGACCCTAGCAGATACGCAGTATTTT.

This clonotype has at least ten counts. The chain combines TRBV5-1 with TRBJ1-2; 7 bases fit TRBD1. Trimming removed 3 bases from V and 6 bases from J; junction bases left unmatched: 8. Germline-derived CDR1 and CDR2 are SGHRS and YFSETQ. CDR3 size: 14 residues. The CDR3 DNA is TGCGCCAGCAGCTCCGAGACAGGGTATAATGGCTACACCTTC. Its translation: CASSSETGYNGYTF. Combining the CDR3 with reference TRBV5-1 and TRBJ1-2 gives the whole variable domain KAGVTQTPRYLIKTRGQQVTLSCSPISGHRSVSWYQQTPGQGLQFLFEYFSETQRNKGNFPGRFSGRQFSNSRSEMNVSTLELGDSALYLCASSSETGYNGYTFGSGTRLTVV.

The V call is TRBV5-6, the J call TRBJ1-2, with TRBD1 matching over 7 bases. This CDR3 contains 13 residues. Per germline, CDR1 SGHDT and CDR2 YYEEEE. V gave up 6 bases and J gave up 3 bases; unmatched junction bases: 5. CDR3 sequence (DNA): TGTGCCAGCACCGGACAGGACTACTATGGCTACACCTTC. Translating gives CASTGQDYYGYTF.

This clonotype occurred many times. The genes are TRBV7-9 and TRBJ1-2; the D is unclear. CDR1 and CDR2 from the germline V gene are SEHNR and FQNEAQ (reference sequence). CDR3 length equals 12 residues. The V and J ends lost 3 bases and 4 bases respectively, with 6 bases between them. CDR3 amino acids: CASSFPGYGYTF. For the CDR3, the DNA is TGTGCCAGCAGCTTCCCCGGCTATGGCTACACCTTC.